This passage covers 8 T cell receptor beta chains from one sample sequenced in a study of blood T cell repertoires in COVID-19. TCRdb's copy holds only in-frame clones and misses some; the assay was immunoSEQ multiplex PCR. The sample contains a few hundred thousand clones, roughly 89% of which appear only once. Sequencing input: PBMCs or T cells enriched from blood (not recorded which). The receptors shown here come from a man aged 40-55 years who had recovered from COVID-19.

The genes are TRBV7-3 and TRBJ2-2, with D possibly TRBD2 on 6 matching bases. Between the trimmed V and J ends, which lost 3 bases and 2 bases, there was a span of 10 bases. The CDR3 contains 15 residues. CDR1 is SGHTA and CDR2 is FQGTGA in the germline V gene. The CDR3 region is CASSLAGLNTGELFF. As DNA, the CDR3 is TGTGCCAGCAGCTTGGCGGGGCTCAACACCGGGGAGCTGTTTTTT.

The chain couples TRBV27 to TRBJ2-5, with TRBD2 matching over 11 bases. CDR1 MNHEY and CDR2 SMNVEV come from the germline V gene (reference sequence). J was trimmed by 5 bases and V by 4 bases; bases with no gene match: 9. The CDR3 runs 16 residues. The chain's CDR3 is CASSSVAGGPEETQYF. For the CDR3, the DNA is TGTGCCAGCAGTTCGGTAGCGGGAGGGCCGGAGGAGACCCAGTACTTC.

V gene TRBV29-1 combines with J gene TRBJ2-1; 11 bases fit TRBD2. The germline V gene has CDR1 SQVTM and CDR2 ANQGSEA. J was trimmed by 4 bases and V by 4 bases; bases with no gene match: 6. The CDR3 is made up of 15 amino acids. CDR3: CSVGARLAGYNEQFF. The CDR3 DNA sequence: TGCAGCGTTGGCGCCCGACTAGCGGGGTACAATGAGCAGTTCTTC.

The genes are TRBV5-6 and TRBJ1-2; 8 positions agree with TRBD1. Trimming removed 3 bases from V and 6 bases from J; junction bases left unmatched: 10. The CDR3 extends over 15 amino acids. Germline lookup yields CDR1 SGHDT and CDR2 YYEEEE. The CDR3 loop reads CASSSVDRARDGYTF. The CDR3 DNA reads as TGTGCCAGCAGCTCGGTGGACAGGGCACGGGATGGCTACACCTTC. The full variable domain, rest sourced from reference TRBV5-6 and TRBJ1-2, is DAGVTQSPTHLIKTRGQQVTLRCSPKSGHDTVSWYQQALGQGPQFIFQYYEEEERQRGNFPDRFSGHQFPNYSSELNVNALLLGDSALYLCASSSVDRARDGYTFGSGTRLTVV.

The chain uses TRBV24-1 and TRBJ2-1, with 14 bases aligning to TRBD2. V trimming: 3 bases; J trimming: 4 bases; junction bases outside the gene matches: 4. The CDR3 consists of 17 residues. Per the germline V gene, CDR1 is KGHDR and CDR2 is SFDVKD. The CDR3 DNA reads as TGTGCCACCAGTGATCAGACTAGCGGGAGGGGGTACAATGAGCAGTTCTTC. This encodes CATSDQTSGRGYNEQFF.

This clone was observed once. The J gene is TRBJ1-2, the V gene TRBV18; D is perhaps TRBD1 (5 bases). This CDR3 has 17 amino acids. Trimming took 7 bases from V and 1 from J, leaving 22 bases between them. CDR1 and CDR2 from the germline V gene are KGHSH and LQKENI. The CDR3 DNA reads TGTGCCAGCTATGGGGCAGACATTCCTGGCGTTAACTATGGCTACACCTTC. Translation gives CASYGADIPGVNYGYTF.

The chain employs TRBV19 and TRBJ1-1; a weak D match, TRBD1 (5 bases). The CDR3 contains 15 residues. Deletions cut 6 bases from V and 10 bases from J, with 24 bases between. CDR1 LNHDA and CDR2 SQIVND come from the germline V gene (reference sequence). CDR3 sequence: CASSALAGSSNRAFF. In nucleotides, the CDR3 is TGTGCCAGTAGCGCTTTGGCAGGGTCCTCTAATCGAGCTTTCTTT.

The gene calls are TRBV4-3 and TRBJ1-3, with D hard to call. The length of the CDR3 is 16 residues. The germline CDR1 and CDR2 sequences are LGHNA and YSLEER. V was cut by 0 bases and J by 0 bases, with 9 bases left in between. In DNA, the CDR3 is TGCGCCAGCAGCCAAGATCTCCCGGGCTCTGGAAACACCATATATTTT. This gives the protein CASSQDLPGSGNTIYF.